The T cell receptor beta chain under discussion was sequenced for a study of Tregs in tolerant kidney transplant recipients. Broader study findings: The most relevant donor-specific Treg TCRbeta repertoire apparently came from expansion with activated donor B cells.

Regulatory T cells were sorted from thawed PBMCs rested overnight at 37°C with about 210 IU/ml IL-2. This clone showed up just once. The antigen is not known. V gave up 4 bases and J gave up 4 bases; unmatched junction bases: 13. In germline, CDR1 is SGHRS, CDR2 YFSETQ. The CDR3 length is 17 residues. Some clones are missing from TCRdb's copy, which holds only in-frame ones; the method was immunoSEQ multiplex PCR. The sample includes tens of thousands of clones, 91% of them seen just once. The sample taken for sequencing was Tregs from blood. The rearrangement links TRBV5-1 to TRBJ2-2, with 7 bases that match TRBD2. The clonotype originates from a human donor in good health. The CDR3 nucleotides are TGCGCCAGCAGCCTCCGTCACCAGCGGGGCTCCACCGGGGAGCTGTTTTTT. Encoded protein: CASSLRHQRGSTGELFF.